This TCR beta chain is drawn from a study of type 1 and type 2 diabetes patients. Study outcomes and limitations: Some T1D-only expanded clones might appear in more T2D or control samples.

PCR was run on genomic DNA. Amplification of the beta chain CDR3 used 30 forward and 13 reverse multiplex primers. TCRdb called the multiplex PCR reads again in MiXCR, with one record for every CDR3 protein. The table lists about 290,000 distinct CDR3 sequences, around 47% of them singletons. Turning to this clonotype: Its matching antigen is unknown.

The sequence came from a man aged 18 to 30 with type 2 diabetes. The source material was peripheral blood mononuclear cells (PBMCs).

The CDR3 DNA sequence: TGTGCCAGTAGCCAAGGTGGCAGGGGGCGACCGAAGGAGATCACAGATACGCAGTATTTT. It is translated as CASSQGGRGRPKEITDTQYF. The V call is TRBV19, the J call TRBJ2-3; 8 bases map to TRBD1. Unmatched junction bases numbered 22, after V lost 6 bases and J lost 2 bases. This CDR3 contains 20 residues. Germline lookup yields CDR1 LNHDA and CDR2 SQIVND (reference sequence).